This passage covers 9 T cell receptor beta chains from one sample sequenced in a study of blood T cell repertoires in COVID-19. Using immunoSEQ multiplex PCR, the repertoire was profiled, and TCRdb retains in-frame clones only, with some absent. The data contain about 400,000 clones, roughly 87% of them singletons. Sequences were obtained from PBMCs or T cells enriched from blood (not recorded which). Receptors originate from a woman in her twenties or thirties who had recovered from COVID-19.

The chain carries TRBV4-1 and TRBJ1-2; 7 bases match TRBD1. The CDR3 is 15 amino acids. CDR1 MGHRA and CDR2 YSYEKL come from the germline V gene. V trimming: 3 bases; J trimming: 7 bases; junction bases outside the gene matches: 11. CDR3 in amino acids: CASSHTLDRDSGYTF. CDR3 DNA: TGCGCCAGCAGCCATACACTTGACAGGGACTCTGGCTACACCTTC.

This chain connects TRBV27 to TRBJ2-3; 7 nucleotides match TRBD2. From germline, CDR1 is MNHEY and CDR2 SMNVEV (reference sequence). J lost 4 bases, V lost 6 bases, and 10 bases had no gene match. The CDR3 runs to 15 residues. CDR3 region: CASSGTSVWADTQYF. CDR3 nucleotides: TGTGCCAGCAGCGGAACTAGCGTTTGGGCAGATACGCAGTATTTT.

The CDR3 coding sequence is TGTGCCAGCAGCTTATACGGGACAGCTTATAATTCACCCCTCCACTTT. It yields the protein CASSLYGTAYNSPLHF. The chain uses TRBV7-2 and TRBJ1-6, with TRBD1 matching 7 bases. This CDR3 region has 16 residues. In germline, CDR1 is SGHTA, CDR2 FQGNSA. The V and J ends lost 2 bases and 4 bases, in that order; junction bases with no gene match: 5.

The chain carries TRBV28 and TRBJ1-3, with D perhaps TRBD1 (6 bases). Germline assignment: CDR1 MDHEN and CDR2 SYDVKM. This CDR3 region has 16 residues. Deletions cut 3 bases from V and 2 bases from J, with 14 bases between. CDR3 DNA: TGTGCCAGCAGTTTGAGTCTTGCAGGGGCTGGAAACACCATATATTTT. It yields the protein CASSLSLAGAGNTIYF.

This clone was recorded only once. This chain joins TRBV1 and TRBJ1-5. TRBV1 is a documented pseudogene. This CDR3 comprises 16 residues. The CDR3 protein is CTSSQCLKSSNQPQHF. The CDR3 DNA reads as TGCACCAGCAGCCAGTGCTTGAAGAGTAGCAATCAGCCCCAGCATTTT.

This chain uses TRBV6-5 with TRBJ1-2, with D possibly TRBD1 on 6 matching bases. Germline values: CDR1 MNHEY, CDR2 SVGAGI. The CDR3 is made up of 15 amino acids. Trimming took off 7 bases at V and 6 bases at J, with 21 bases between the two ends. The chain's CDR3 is CASTQLGQGRDGYTF. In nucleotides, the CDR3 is TGTGCCAGCACCCAACTGGGGCAGGGGCGCGATGGCTACACCTTC.

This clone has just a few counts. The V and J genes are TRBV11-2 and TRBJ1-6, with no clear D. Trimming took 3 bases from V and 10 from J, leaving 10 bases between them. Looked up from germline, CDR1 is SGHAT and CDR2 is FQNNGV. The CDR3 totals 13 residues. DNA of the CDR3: TGTGCCAGCAGCTTGCGTCAGGAATCACCCCTCCACTTT. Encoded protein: CASSLRQESPLHF.

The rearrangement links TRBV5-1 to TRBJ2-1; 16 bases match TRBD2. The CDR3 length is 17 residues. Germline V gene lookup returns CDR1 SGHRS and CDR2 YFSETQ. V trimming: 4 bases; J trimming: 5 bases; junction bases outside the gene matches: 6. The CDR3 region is CASSRGLAGGVDNEQFF. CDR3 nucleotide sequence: TGCGCCAGCAGCCGGGGACTAGCGGGAGGGGTTGACAATGAGCAGTTCTTC.

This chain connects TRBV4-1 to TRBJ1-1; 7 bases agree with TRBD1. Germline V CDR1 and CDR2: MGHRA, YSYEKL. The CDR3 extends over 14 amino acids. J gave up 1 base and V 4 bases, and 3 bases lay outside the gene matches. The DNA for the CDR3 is TGCGCCAGCAGCCCCGGACAGGCGAACACTGAAGCTTTCTTT. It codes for CASSPGQANTEAFF.